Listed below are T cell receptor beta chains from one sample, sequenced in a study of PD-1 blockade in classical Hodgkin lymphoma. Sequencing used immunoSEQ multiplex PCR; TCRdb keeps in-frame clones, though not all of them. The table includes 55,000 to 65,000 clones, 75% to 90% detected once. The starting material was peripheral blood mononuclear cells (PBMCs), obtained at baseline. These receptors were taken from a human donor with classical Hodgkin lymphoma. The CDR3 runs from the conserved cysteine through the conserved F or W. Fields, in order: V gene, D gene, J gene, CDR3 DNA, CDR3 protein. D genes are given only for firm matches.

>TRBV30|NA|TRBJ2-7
TGTGCCTGGAGCCCTTACAGGGGGGGCGAGCAGTACTTC
CAWSPYRGGEQYF
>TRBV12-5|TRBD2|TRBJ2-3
TGTGCTAGTGGTTTGAGCGGGGCTCGGGATACGCAGTATTTT
CASGLSGARDTQYF
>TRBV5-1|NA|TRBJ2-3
TGCGCCAGCAGTCTTGGCCTGGGGGCAGATACGCAGTATTTT
CASSLGLGADTQYF
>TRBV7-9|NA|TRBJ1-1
TGTGCCAGCAGCTTACAGGGGCAGAACACTGAAGCTTTCTTT
CASSLQGQNTEAFF
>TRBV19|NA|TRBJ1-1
TGTGCCAGTACGACACGGGGCGGGGGTGAAGCTTTCTTT
CASTTRGGGEAFF
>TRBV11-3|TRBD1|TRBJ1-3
TGTGCCAGCAGCGTAACAGGGGCGAACGGAAACACCATATATTTT
CASSVTGANGNTIYF
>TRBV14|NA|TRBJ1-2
TGTGCCAGCAGCCAAGGTCAGGGATTCTATGGCTACACCTTC
CASSQGQGFYGYTF
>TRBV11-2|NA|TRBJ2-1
TGTGCCAGCAGCTTACTTTACCCCGTCAATGAGCAGTTCTTC
CASSLLYPVNEQFF
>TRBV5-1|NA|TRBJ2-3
TGCGCCAGCAGCTTCGGACGTAGCACAGATACGCAGTATTTT
CASSFGRSTDTQYF
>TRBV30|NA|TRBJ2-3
TGTGCCTGGAGTGTCGGGCCCCAGTATTTT
CAWSVGPQYF
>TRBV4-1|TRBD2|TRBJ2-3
TGCGCCAGCAGCCAAGACCGACGGGGGGGGCGAGTCACAGATACGCAGTATTTT
CASSQDRRGGRVTDTQYF
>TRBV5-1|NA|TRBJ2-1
TGCGCCAGCAGCTTTGAACAATACAATGAGCAGTTCTTC
CASSFEQYNEQFF
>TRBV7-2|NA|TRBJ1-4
TGTGCCAGCAGCTTAGCGAGCAGGGGTGGAAATGAAAAACTGTTTTTT
CASSLASRGGNEKLFF
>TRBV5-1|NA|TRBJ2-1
TGCGCCAGCAGGGAAAAGGCTGAGCAGTTCTTC
CASREKAEQFF